Below are 10 T cell receptor beta chains sequenced from a single sample in a study of Ad26.COV2.S vaccination and SARS-CoV-2 variants. Produced via immunoSEQ multiplex PCR; TCRdb's table is partial and in-frame only. The profile shows about 260,000 clones, around nine tenths of them singletons. The sample's treatment: around 19 received Ad26.COV2.S at low or high dose, single or two shots; 5 received placebo; per-sample allocation not given. Samples came from day 63 after the first vaccine or placebo injection. The sample in question was peripheral blood, obtained in a trial of Ad26.COV2.S vaccine versus placebo. The receptors here all came from a person aged 18 to 59 who received the Ad26.COV2.S COVID-19 vaccine or a placebo.

The chain is built from TRBV4-2 and TRBJ2-4, with 7 bases aligning to TRBD2. Germline assignment: CDR1 LGHNA and CDR2 YNFKEQ. This CDR3 is 16 amino acids long. The ends lost 0 bases at V and 8 bases at J; junction bases unmatched: 10. For the CDR3, the DNA is TGTGCCAGCAGCCAAGATAGCCGGGAGGCTTGGGACATTCAGTACTTC. The encoded protein is CASSQDSREAWDIQYF.

V gene TRBV4-1 combines with J gene TRBJ2-6, with D uncertain. CDR3 length equals 14 residues. Between the trimmed V and J ends, which lost 6 bases and 0 bases, there was a span of 6 bases. Germline V CDR1 and CDR2: MGHRA, YSYEKL. The CDR3 protein is CASRLGSGANVLTF. For the CDR3, the DNA is TGCGCCAGCAGACTGGGCTCTGGGGCCAACGTCCTGACTTTC.

This sequence joins TRBV27 and TRBJ2-5; perhaps TRBD1 as D (7 bases). This CDR3 comprises 16 residues. The V and J ends lost 4 bases and 5 bases respectively, with 20 bases between them. Germline V lookup: CDR1 MNHEY, CDR2 SMNVEV (reference sequence). The CDR3 DNA reads TGTGCCAGCAGTTGGGGTAACAGGGGACGGGGGGAGACCCAGTACTTC. This encodes CASSWGNRGRGETQYF.

V gene TRBV6-6 combines with J gene TRBJ1-2; no firm D call. The CDR3 spans 11 residues. Germline V gene sequence: CDR1 MNHNY, CDR2 SVGAGI (reference sequence). With 4 bases removed from V and 8 bases from J, the gap between germline ends came to 8 bases. The CDR3 loop reads CASSWRGGYTF. In DNA, the CDR3 is TGTGCCAGCAGTTGGCGGGGAGGCTACACCTTC.

With respect to this clone: Germline is not matched at one junction end, which may reflect a read error. The chain recombines TRBV19 with TRBJ2-5, with no clear D. The CDR3 spans 14 residues. The germline V gene encodes CDR1 LNHDA and CDR2 SQIVND (reference sequence). DNA of the CDR3: TGTGCCAGTAGTCCGACGGTGGGCCAACAGACCCAGTACTTC. Its translation: CASSPTVGQQTQYF.

V and J are TRBV5-1 and TRBJ2-5; no clear D. CDR1 is SGHRS and CDR2 is YFSETQ in the germline V gene. The length of the CDR3 is 12 residues. V shed 4 bases and J shed 0 bases, with 4 bases lying between them. The CDR3 DNA reads TGCGCCAGCAGCCCTGACCAAGAGACCCAGTACTTC. It translates to CASSPDQETQYF.

The chain is built from TRBV19 and TRBJ2-7, with D tentatively TRBD1 (5 bases). The CDR3 totals 15 residues. V was cut by 5 bases and J by 0 bases, with 14 bases left in between. Germline V CDR1 and CDR2: LNHDA, SQIVND (reference sequence). CDR3 nucleotide sequence: TGTGCCAGTAGTCTTGACAGCAGGGCCTCCTACGAGCAGTACTTC. Protein sequence: CASSLDSRASYEQYF. The full variable domain, completed using reference TRBV19 and TRBJ2-7, is DGGITQSPKYLFRKEGQNVTLSCEQNLNHDAMYWYRQDPGQGLRLIYYSQIVNDFQKGDIAEGYSVSREKKESFPLTVTSAQKNPTAFYLCASSLDSRASYEQYFGPGTRLTVT.

The CDR3 sequence: CASSPSLAGVNEQYV. DNA of the CDR3: TGTGCCAGCTCACCCTCCCTAGCGGGAGTCAACGAGCAGTACGTC. The rearrangement uses TRBV18 and TRBJ2-7, with 10 nucleotides matching TRBD2. The trim removed 3 bases at V and 5 bases at J, leaving 7 bases unmatched. Germline CDR1 is KGHSH and CDR2 is LQKENI. This CDR3 has 15 amino acids.

The chain carries TRBV27 and TRBJ1-1; no firm D call. Looked up from germline, CDR1 is MNHEY and CDR2 is SMNVEV (reference sequence). The CDR3 length is 13 residues. V shed 8 bases and J shed 4 bases, with 14 bases lying between them. The CDR3 protein is CASRPDSITEAFF. The CDR3 bases are TGTGCCAGCCGGCCTGATTCGATCACTGAAGCTTTCTTT.

This rearrangement joins TRBV9 to TRBJ1-5; 7 nucleotides align to TRBD1. The CDR3 covers 18 residues. From germline, CDR1 is SGDLS and CDR2 YYNGEE. The junction had 16 bases not matched to a gene; V was cut back by 1 base and J by 6 bases. CDR3 nucleotide sequence: TGTGCCAGCAGCGTACCCTTCGACAGGGACCCCCGCATTCAGCCCCAGCATTTT. Translating gives CASSVPFDRDPRIQPQHF. The whole variable domain, remainder taken from reference TRBV9 and TRBJ1-5, is DSGVTQTPKHLITATGQRVTLRCSPRSGDLSVYWYQQSLDQGLQFLIQYYNGEERAKGNILERFSAQQFPDLHSELNLSSLELGDSALYFCASSVPFDRDPRIQPQHFGDGTRLSIL.